Presented here are 23 T cell receptor beta chains from one specimen sequenced in a study of blood T cell repertoires in COVID-19. Assay: immunoSEQ multiplex PCR; the TCRdb copy retains only in-frame clones and omits some. In the table there are about 64,000 clones, 70% to 90% of which are singletons. Sequencing used peripheral blood. All receptors derive from a man between 50 and 59 years old with active COVID-19.

The chain combines TRBV19 with TRBJ2-3; 7 bases line up with TRBD2. The V segment lost 3 bases and the J segment 2 bases; nucleotides outside the gene matches: 5. The length of the CDR3 is 15 residues. Germline CDR1 reads LNHDA; CDR2 reads SQIVND (reference sequence). CDR3 nucleotide sequence: TGTGCCAGTAGTATGGGAGGGGACCCCACAGATACGCAGTATTTT. Amino acids: CASSMGGDPTDTQYF.

The V call is TRBV12-5, the J call TRBJ2-7; unclear D gene. The germline V gene encodes CDR1 LGHNT and CDR2 FRNRAP. CDR3 size: 14 residues. V shed 4 bases and J shed 0 bases, with 10 bases lying between them. The CDR3 coding sequence is TGTGCTAGTGGTTCCGTACAGACCTCCTACGAGCAGTACTTC. It is translated as CASGSVQTSYEQYF.

This chain links TRBV28 with TRBJ2-7, with D tentatively TRBD1 (8 bases). CDR3 size: 16 residues. V was pared by 5 bases and J by 4 bases, with 21 bases between. Germline CDR1 reads MDHEN; CDR2 reads SYDVKM. The CDR3, as DNA: TGTGCCAGCAGTGCACTACAGGGGGGGAAAGGTTACGAGCAGTACTTC. Its protein product is CASSALQGGKGYEQYF.

V is TRBV28 and J is TRBJ1-2; TRBD1 agrees at 7 bases. V gave up 2 bases and J gave up 4 bases; unmatched junction bases: 10. This CDR3 is 16 amino acids long. Germline V CDR1 and CDR2: MDHEN, SYDVKM. The CDR3 loop is CASSLQTGTAGYGYTF. The CDR3 DNA follows: TGTGCCAGCAGTTTACAGACAGGGACGGCAGGCTATGGCTACACCTTC.

This clone was counted only a few times. V is TRBV7-9 and J is TRBJ2-2; the match to TRBD1 covers 7 bases. The germline gives CDR1 SEHNR, CDR2 FQNEAQ (reference sequence). The CDR3 has 17 residues. The junction had 7 bases not matched to a gene; V was cut back by 0 bases and J by 3 bases. The CDR3 is CASSLAARGRDTGELFF. As DNA, the CDR3 is TGTGCCAGCAGCTTAGCAGCTAGGGGGCGAGACACCGGGGAGCTGTTTTTT.

The gene calls are TRBV6-2 or TRBV6-3 and TRBJ1-5; unclear D gene. CDR1 is MNHEY, CDR2 SVGEGT, per germline. This CDR3 has 16 amino acids. The V gene lost 1 base and the J gene lost 1 base, with 11 bases spanning the gap. CDR3 nucleotides: TGTGCCAGCAGTTACTACGTCAGTAGCAGCAATCAGCCCCAGCATTTT. This translates into CASSYYVSSSNQPQHF.

The chain joins TRBV30 to TRBJ1-2, with 8 bases fitting TRBD1. V shed 4 bases, J shed 2 bases, and the junction held 9 bases outside the gene matches. Germline V CDR1 and CDR2: GTSNPN, SVGIG (reference sequence). The CDR3 has 15 amino acids. The chain's CDR3 is CAWIFPGGANYGYTF. Written as DNA, the CDR3 is TGTGCCTGGATTTTCCCAGGGGGCGCAAACTATGGCTACACCTTC. Together with reference TRBV30 and TRBJ1-2, the CDR3 gives the full variable domain: SQTIHQWPATLVQPVGSPLSLECTVEGTSNPNLYWYRQAAGRGLQLLFYSVGIGQISSEVPQNLSASRPQDRQFILSSKKLLLSDSGFYLCAWIFPGGANYGYTFGSGTRLTVV.

J is TRBJ2-2 and V is TRBV29-1; no clear D. The CDR3 length is 12 residues. Trimming pared 7 bases from V and 6 bases from J, leaving 12 bases between. Germline values: CDR1 SQVTM, CDR2 ANQGSEA. CDR3 bases: TGCAGCGGGGGTGGAGCTTCCGGGGAGCTGTTTTTT. This translates into CSGGGASGELFF.

A note on this clone: Compared with germline, one end of the junction differs, possibly owing to a read error. The chain has TRBV12-3 or TRBV12-4 and TRBJ1-3, with D maybe TRBD1 (6 bases). The CDR3 consists of 10 residues. This CDR3 reads CASSYRTAGF. The CDR3 nucleotides are TGTGCCAGCAGTTACAGGACAGCGGGGTTT.

The chain uses TRBV12-3 or TRBV12-4 and TRBJ2-5; 7 bases map to TRBD1. This CDR3 is 13 amino acids long. V lost 2 bases and J lost 4; bases outside the gene matches: 1. The CDR3 DNA reads as TGTGCCAGCAGTTTAAACAGGGGAGAGACCCAGTACTTC. Encoded protein: CASSLNRGETQYF.

V is TRBV7-2 and J is TRBJ2-1; 11 bases match TRBD2. Germline V gene lookup returns CDR1 SGHTA and CDR2 FQGNSA. V shed 0 bases and J 7 bases; nucleotides not matched to a gene: 11. There are 18 residues in the CDR3. As DNA, the CDR3 is TGTGCCAGCAGCTTAGCGCTCGGTAGCGGGAGGGCGAGGAATGAGCAGTTCTTC. It translates to CASSLALGSGRARNEQFF. Complete variable domain (other parts from reference TRBV7-2 and TRBJ2-1): GAGVSQSPSNKVTEKGKDVELRCDPISGHTALYWYRQSLGQGLEFLIYFQGNSAPDKSGLPSDRFSAERTGGSVSTLTIQRTQQEDSAVYLCASSLALGSGRARNEQFFGPGTRLTVL.

This chain uses TRBV6-5 with TRBJ2-7; a possible D gene is TRBD1 (5 bases). CDR1 and CDR2 (germline): MNHEY, SVGAGI. The CDR3 is made up of 13 amino acids. Deletions cut 10 bases from V and 4 bases from J, with 17 bases between. CDR3 bases: TGTGCCATCCGGTCCCGGCAGGGTTACGAGCAGTACTTC. It is translated as CAIRSRQGYEQYF.

This chain joins TRBV15 and TRBJ2-7; unclear D gene. Germline lookup yields CDR1 LNHNV and CDR2 YYDKDF (reference sequence). The CDR3 has 13 residues. Trimming pared 5 bases from V and 6 bases from J, leaving 14 bases between. CDR3 nucleotide sequence: TGTGCCACCAGCTCGTACCGCCCAGGCGAGCAGTACTTC. Protein: CATSSYRPGEQYF.

The chain employs TRBV5-4 and TRBJ2-2; a weak D match, TRBD2 (6 bases). Deletions cut 4 bases from V and 2 bases from J, with 15 bases between. Germline assignment: CDR1 SGHNT and CDR2 YYREEE (reference sequence). The CDR3 spans 16 residues. The DNA of the CDR3 is TGTGCCAGCAGCCTTCCGGGACTTTCTAACACCGGGGAGCTGTTTTTT. It codes for CASSLPGLSNTGELFF.

V usage is TRBV10-3 and J usage is TRBJ2-2; D is perhaps TRBD1 (5 bases). CDR1 is ENHRY, CDR2 SYGVKD, per germline. V was shortened by 10 bases and J by 4 bases, with 16 bases between the two germline ends. This CDR3 is built from 14 residues. CDR3: CASSDTESTGELFF. For the CDR3, the DNA is TGTGCCAGCTCGGACACAGAATCCACCGGGGAGCTGTTTTTT.

The gene calls are TRBV4-3 and TRBJ2-5; possibly TRBD2 for D (5 bases). Trimming left V 0 bases short and J 5 bases short, with 13 bases between. The CDR3 totals 15 residues. Germline CDR1 LGHNA, CDR2 YSLEER. In DNA form, the CDR3 reads TGCGCCAGCAGCCAAGATGGCACCCAGCGGGAGACCCAGTACTTC. It is translated as CASSQDGTQRETQYF.

This chain uses TRBV15 with TRBJ1-2, with D tentatively TRBD1 (6 bases). The CDR3 runs 15 residues. Germline V gene sequence: CDR1 LNHNV, CDR2 YYDKDF (reference sequence). Trimming cost V 0 bases and J 2 bases, with 10 bases left between them. CDR3 sequence: CATSRDLGQNYGYTF. The DNA for the CDR3 is TGTGCCACCAGCAGAGATCTAGGACAGAACTATGGCTACACCTTC.

The chain uses TRBV18 and TRBJ2-7, with TRBD2 matching 7 bases. The CDR3 totals 12 residues. Germline CDR1 reads KGHSH; CDR2 reads LQKENI. V shed 4 bases, J shed 7 bases, and the junction held 4 bases outside the gene matches. The CDR3 protein is CASSRAGEEQYF. The DNA for the CDR3 is TGTGCCAGCTCACGGGCGGGAGAAGAGCAGTACTTC. Full variable domain (outside the CDR3, taken from reference TRBV18 and TRBJ2-7): NAGVMQNPRHLVRRRGQEARLRCSPMKGHSHVYWYRQLPEEGLKFMVYLQKENIIDESGMPKERFSAEFPKEGPSILRIQQVVRGDSAAYFCASSRAGEEQYFGPGTRLTVT.

V gene TRBV2 combines with J gene TRBJ1-5; maybe TRBD1 (5 bases). V dropped 7 bases and J dropped 0 bases, with 13 bases sitting between them. There are 15 residues in the CDR3. CDR1 is SNHLY, CDR2 FYNNEI, per germline. In nucleotides, the CDR3 is TGTGCCAGCATGGTGGACACTTATAGCAATCAGCCCCAGCATTTT. Amino acids: CASMVDTYSNQPQHF.

The chain is built from TRBV6-2 or TRBV6-3 and TRBJ2-1, with TRBD2 matching over 14 bases. Trimming took 2 bases from V and 14 from J; bases not matched to a gene: 8. The CDR3 runs 15 residues. Germline CDR1 is MNHEY and CDR2 is SVGEGT. CDR3 loop: CASSYPGLAGELEFF. The CDR3 nucleotides are TGTGCCAGCAGTTACCCGGGACTAGCGGGAGAACTGGAGTTCTTC.

This rearrangement joins TRBV19 to TRBJ2-3, with 8 nucleotides matching TRBD1. Germline V gene sequence: CDR1 LNHDA, CDR2 SQIVND (reference sequence). This CDR3 region has 12 residues. V shed 9 bases and J 6 bases; nucleotides not matched to a gene: 5. In DNA form, the CDR3 reads TGTGCCAGCGCTCAGGGGGCGGATACGCAGTATTTT. This encodes CASAQGADTQYF.

The DNA for the CDR3 is TGTGCCAGCAGTAACGGGAAGTCCTACGAGCAGTACTTC. Translating gives CASSNGKSYEQYF. The chain is built from TRBV6-5 and TRBJ2-7; D may be TRBD2 (5 bases). The CDR3 runs to 13 residues. CDR1 and CDR2 from the germline V gene are MNHEY and SVGAGI. V was pared by 5 bases and J by 1 base, with 9 bases between.

The CDR3 protein is CASSERTGGSYGYTF. The CDR3 DNA sequence: TGTGCCAGCAGTGAGCGTACAGGGGGAAGCTATGGCTACACCTTC. The chain carries TRBV2 and TRBJ1-2, with 8 bases aligning to TRBD1. Unmatched junction bases numbered 7, after V lost 3 bases and J lost 4 bases. The CDR3 consists of 15 residues. Germline-derived CDR1 and CDR2 are SNHLY and FYNNEI.